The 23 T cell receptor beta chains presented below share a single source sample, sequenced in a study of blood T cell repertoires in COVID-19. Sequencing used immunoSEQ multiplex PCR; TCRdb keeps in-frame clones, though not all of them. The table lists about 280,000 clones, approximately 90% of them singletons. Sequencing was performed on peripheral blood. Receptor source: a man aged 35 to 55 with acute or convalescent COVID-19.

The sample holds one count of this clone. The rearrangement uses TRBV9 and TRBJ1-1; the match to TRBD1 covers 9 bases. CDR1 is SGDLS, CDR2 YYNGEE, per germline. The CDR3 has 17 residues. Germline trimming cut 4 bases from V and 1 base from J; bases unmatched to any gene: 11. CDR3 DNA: TGTGCCAGCAGCCCCTGGACAGGGGTCGCCTCGAACACTGAAGCTTTCTTT. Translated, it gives CASSPWTGVASNTEAFF.

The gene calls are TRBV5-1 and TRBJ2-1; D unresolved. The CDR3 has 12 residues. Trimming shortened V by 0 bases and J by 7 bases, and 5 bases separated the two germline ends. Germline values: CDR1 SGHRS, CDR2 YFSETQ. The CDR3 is CASSLERNEQFF. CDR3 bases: TGCGCCAGCAGCTTGGAGAGGAATGAGCAGTTCTTC. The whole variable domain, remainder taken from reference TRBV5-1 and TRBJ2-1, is KAGVTQTPRYLIKTRGQQVTLSCSPISGHRSVSWYQQTPGQGLQFLFEYFSETQRNKGNFPGRFSGRQFSNSRSEMNVSTLELGDSALYLCASSLERNEQFFGPGTRLTVL.

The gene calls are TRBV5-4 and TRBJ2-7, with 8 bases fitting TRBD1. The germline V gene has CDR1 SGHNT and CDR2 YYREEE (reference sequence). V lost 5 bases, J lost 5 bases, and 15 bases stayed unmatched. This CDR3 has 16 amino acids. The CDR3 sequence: CASSNTLRTGTHEQYF. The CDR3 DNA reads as TGTGCCAGCAGTAACACTCTGAGGACAGGGACCCACGAGCAGTACTTC.

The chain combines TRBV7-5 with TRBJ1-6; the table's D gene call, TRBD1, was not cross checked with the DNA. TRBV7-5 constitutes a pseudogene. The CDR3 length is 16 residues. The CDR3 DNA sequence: TGTTCCCCTCGAGGGCCACCGGGACAGGGAATTTCACCCCTCCACTTT. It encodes CSPRGPPGQGISPLHF.

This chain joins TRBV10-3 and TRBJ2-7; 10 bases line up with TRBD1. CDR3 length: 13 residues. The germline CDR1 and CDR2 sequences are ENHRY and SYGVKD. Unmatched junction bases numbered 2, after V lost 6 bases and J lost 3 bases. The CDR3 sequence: CAIRGQGSYEQYF. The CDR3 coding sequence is TGTGCCATCAGGGGACAGGGGAGCTACGAGCAGTACTTC.

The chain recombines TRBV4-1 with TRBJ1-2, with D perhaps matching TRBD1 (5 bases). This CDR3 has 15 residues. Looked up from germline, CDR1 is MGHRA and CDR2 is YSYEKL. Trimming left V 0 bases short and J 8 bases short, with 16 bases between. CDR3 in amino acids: CASSQDRIGAWGYTF. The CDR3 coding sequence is TGCGCCAGCAGCCAAGATCGGATAGGGGCTTGGGGCTACACCTTC.

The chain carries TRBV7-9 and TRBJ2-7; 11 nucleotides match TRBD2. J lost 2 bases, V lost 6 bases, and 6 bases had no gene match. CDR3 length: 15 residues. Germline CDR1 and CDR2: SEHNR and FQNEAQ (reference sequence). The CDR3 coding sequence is TGTGCCAGCAGGAAGGGACTAGCGGCTCCCTACGAGCAGTACTTC. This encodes CASRKGLAAPYEQYF. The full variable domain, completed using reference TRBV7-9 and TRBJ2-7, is DTGVSQNPRHKITKRGQNVTFRCDPISEHNRLYWYRQTLGQGPEFLTYFQNEAQLEKSRLLSDRFSAERPKGSFSTLEIQRTEQGDSAMYLCASRKGLAAPYEQYFGPGTRLTVT.

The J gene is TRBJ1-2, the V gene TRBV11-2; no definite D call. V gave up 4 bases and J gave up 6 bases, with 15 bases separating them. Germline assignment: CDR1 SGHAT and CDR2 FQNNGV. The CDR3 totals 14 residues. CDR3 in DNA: TGTGCCAGCAGCTCTTCGGTGGGGAGGGATGGCTACACCTTC. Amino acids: CASSSSVGRDGYTF.

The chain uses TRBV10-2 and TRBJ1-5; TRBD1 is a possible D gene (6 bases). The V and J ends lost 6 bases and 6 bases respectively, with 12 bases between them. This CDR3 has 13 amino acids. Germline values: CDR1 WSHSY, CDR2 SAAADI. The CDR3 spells CASSGGAGQPQHF. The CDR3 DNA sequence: TGCGCCAGCAGCGGGGGGGCGGGTCAGCCCCAGCATTTT.

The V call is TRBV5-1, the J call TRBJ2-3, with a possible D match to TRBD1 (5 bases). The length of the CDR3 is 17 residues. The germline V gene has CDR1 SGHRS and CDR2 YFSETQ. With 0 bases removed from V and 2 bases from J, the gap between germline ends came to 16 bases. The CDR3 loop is CASSLVPVDSPTDTQYF. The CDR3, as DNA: TGCGCCAGCAGCTTGGTCCCCGTAGACAGTCCCACAGATACGCAGTATTTT.

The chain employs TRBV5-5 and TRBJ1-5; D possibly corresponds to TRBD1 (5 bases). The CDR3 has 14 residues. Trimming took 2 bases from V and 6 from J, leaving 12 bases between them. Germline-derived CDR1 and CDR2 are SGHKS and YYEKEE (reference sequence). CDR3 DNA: TGTGCCAGCAGCTTTGGGAGGAGGGGTCAGCCCCAGCATTTT. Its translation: CASSFGRRGQPQHF.

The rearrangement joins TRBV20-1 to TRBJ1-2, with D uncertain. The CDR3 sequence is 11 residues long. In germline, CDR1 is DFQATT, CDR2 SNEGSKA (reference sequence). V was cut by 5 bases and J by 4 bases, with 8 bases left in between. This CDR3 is CSAGRGYGYTF. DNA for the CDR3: TGCAGTGCTGGCCGCGGCTATGGCTACACCTTC.

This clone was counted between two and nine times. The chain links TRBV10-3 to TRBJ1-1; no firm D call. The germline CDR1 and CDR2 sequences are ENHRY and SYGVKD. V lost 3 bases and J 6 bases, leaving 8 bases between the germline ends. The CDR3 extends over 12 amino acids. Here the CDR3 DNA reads TGTGCCATCAGTGAATATCCCCCTGAAGCTTTCTTT. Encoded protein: CAISEYPPEAFF.

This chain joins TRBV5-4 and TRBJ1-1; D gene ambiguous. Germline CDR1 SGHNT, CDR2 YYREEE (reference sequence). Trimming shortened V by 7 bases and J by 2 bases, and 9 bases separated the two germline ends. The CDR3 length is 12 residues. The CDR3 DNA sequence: TGTGCCAGCGGAGACGGCAACACTGAAGCTTTCTTT. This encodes CASGDGNTEAFF.

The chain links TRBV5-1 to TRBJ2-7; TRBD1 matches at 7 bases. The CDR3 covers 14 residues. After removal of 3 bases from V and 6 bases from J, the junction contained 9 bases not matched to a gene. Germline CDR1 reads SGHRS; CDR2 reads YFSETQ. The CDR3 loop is CASSSLDRVGEQYF. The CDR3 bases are TGCGCCAGCAGCTCACTAGACAGGGTCGGCGAGCAGTACTTC. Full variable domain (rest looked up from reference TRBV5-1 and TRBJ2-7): KAGVTQTPRYLIKTRGQQVTLSCSPISGHRSVSWYQQTPGQGLQFLFEYFSETQRNKGNFPGRFSGRQFSNSRSEMNVSTLELGDSALYLCASSSLDRVGEQYFGPGTRLTVT.

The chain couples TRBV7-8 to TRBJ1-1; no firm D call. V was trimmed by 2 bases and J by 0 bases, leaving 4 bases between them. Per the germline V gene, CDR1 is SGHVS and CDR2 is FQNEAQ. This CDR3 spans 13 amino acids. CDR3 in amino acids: CASSLLMNTEAFF. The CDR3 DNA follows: TGTGCCAGCAGCTTACTAATGAACACTGAAGCTTTCTTT.

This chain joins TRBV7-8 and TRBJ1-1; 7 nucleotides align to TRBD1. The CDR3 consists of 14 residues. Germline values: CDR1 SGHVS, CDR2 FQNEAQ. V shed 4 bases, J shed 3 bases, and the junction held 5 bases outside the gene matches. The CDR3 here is CASSSHRGYTEAFF. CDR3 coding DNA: TGTGCCAGCAGCTCACACAGGGGTTACACTGAAGCTTTCTTT. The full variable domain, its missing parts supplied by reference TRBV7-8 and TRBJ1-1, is GAGVSQSPRYKVAKRGQDVALRCDPISGHVSLFWYQQALGQGPEFLTYFQNEAQLDKSGLPSDRFFAERPEGSVSTLKIQRTQQEDSAVYLCASSSHRGYTEAFFGQGTRLTVV.

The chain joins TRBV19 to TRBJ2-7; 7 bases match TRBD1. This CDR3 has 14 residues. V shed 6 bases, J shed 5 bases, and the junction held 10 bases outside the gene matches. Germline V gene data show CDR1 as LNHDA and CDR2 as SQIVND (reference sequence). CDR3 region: CASSINQGVNEQYF. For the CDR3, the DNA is TGTGCCAGTAGCATCAACCAGGGGGTCAACGAGCAGTACTTC.

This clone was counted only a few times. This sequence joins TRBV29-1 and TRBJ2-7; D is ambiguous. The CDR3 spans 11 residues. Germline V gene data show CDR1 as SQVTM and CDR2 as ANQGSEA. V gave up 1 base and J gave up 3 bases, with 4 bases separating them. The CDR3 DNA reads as TGCAGCGTTGAAGCCTTCTACGAGCAGTACTTC. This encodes CSVEAFYEQYF.

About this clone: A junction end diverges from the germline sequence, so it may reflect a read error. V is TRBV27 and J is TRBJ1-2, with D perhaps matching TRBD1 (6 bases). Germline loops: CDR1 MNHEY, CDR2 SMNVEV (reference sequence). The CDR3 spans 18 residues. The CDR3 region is CASSVSGGQGTKRGGYTF. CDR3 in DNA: TGTGCCAGCAGTGTATCCGGGGGGCAGGGAACCAAGCGTGGTGGCTACACCTTC.

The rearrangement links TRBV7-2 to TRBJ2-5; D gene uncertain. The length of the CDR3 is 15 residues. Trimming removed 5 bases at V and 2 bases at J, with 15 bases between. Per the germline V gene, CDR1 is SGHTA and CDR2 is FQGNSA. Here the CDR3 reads CASSVNAGSQETQYF. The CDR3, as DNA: TGTGCCAGCAGCGTAAACGCCGGGTCTCAAGAGACCCAGTACTTC. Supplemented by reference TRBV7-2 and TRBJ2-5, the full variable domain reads GAGVSQSPSNKVTEKGKDVELRCDPISGHTALYWYRQSLGQGLEFLIYFQGNSAPDKSGLPSDRFSAERTGGSVSTLTIQRTQQEDSAVYLCASSVNAGSQETQYFGPGTRLLVL.

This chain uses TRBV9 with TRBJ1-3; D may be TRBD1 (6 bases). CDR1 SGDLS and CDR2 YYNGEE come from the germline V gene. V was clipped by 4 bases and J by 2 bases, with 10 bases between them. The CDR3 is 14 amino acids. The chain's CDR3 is CASSPQGPGNTIYF. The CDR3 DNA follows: TGTGCCAGCAGCCCGCAGGGGCCTGGAAACACCATATATTTT.

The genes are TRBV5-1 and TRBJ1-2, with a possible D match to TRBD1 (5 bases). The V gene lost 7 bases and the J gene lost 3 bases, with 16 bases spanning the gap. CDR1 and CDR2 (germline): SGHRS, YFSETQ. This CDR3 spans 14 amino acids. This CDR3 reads CASASGGTHYGYTF. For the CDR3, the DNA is TGCGCCAGCGCTTCGGGGGGAACTCACTATGGCTACACCTTC.